Listed below are T cell receptor beta chains from one sample, sequenced in a study of T cell repertoires in cytomegalovirus infection. TCRdb itself ran the reads through MiXCR, one entry per CDR3 protein. This table has 450,000 to 600,000 distinct CDR3 sequences, around 10% appearing once. Sequencing was done on a sample of PBMCs. The receptors were gathered from a human donor in good health (CMV status not recorded). Some clones in this sample may be carry-over from other donors' samples. CDR3s include the opening cysteine and the closing phenylalanine or tryptophan. A D gene is named only where the DNA matches it firmly. Part of the rows lack a size; the others show once, few, many or a class for expanded clones.

>TRBJ1-3|TRBV10-3|-|many
CAISVDRSAGNTIYF
TGTGCCATCAGTGTGGACAGATCGGCAGGAAACACCATATATTTT
>TRBJ2-1|TRBV13|-|few
CASSLAKTLEFF
TGTGCCAGCAGCTTAGCTAAAACTTTGGAGTTCTTC
>TRBJ1-2|TRBV10-3|-|-
CAISESGAIEYTF
TGTGCCATCAGTGAGTCGGGGGCAATTGAGTACACCTTC
>TRBJ1-4|TRBV2|TRBD1|few
CASSLTGRATNEKLFF
TGTGCCAGCAGCCTGACAGGGAGAGCAACTAATGAAAAACTGTTTTTT
>TRBJ2-7|TRBV2|TRBD1|-
CASIHRDRYYEQYF
TGTGCCAGCATACACCGGGACAGATACTACGAGCAGTACTTC
>TRBJ1-1|TRBV4-2|-|-
CASSQVGRNTEAFF
TGTGCCAGCAGCCAAGTAGGCAGGAACACTGAAGCTTTCTTT
>TRBJ1-4|TRBV7-9|-|few
CASRQGSGGEKLFF
TGTGCCAGTCGTCAGGGATCTGGCGGTGAAAAACTGTTTTTT
>TRBJ1-2|TRBV5-1|-|-
CASSLVAGADYGYTF
TGCGCCAGCAGCTTGGTGGCAGGGGCTGACTATGGCTACACCTTC
>TRBJ1-2|TRBV20-1|-|many
CSAREEGTTLYGYTF
TGCAGTGCTAGAGAGGAGGGGACCACCCTCTATGGCTACACCTTC
>TRBJ2-7|TRBV4-1|TRBD2|-
CASSQGTSGFYEQYF
TGCGCCAGCAGCCAGGGGACTAGCGGTTTTTACGAGCAGTACTTC
>TRBJ2-7|TRBV2|-|many
CASSDPYEQYF
TGTGCCAGCAGTGATCCCTACGAGCAGTACTTC
>TRBJ1-2|TRBV5-1|-|many
CASSLDGQAIYGYTF
TGCGCCAGCAGCTTAGACGGGCAGGCGATCTATGGCTACACCTTC
>TRBJ2-3|TRBV20-1|TRBD2|few
CSATSGRRPDTQYF
TGCAGTGCTACGAGCGGGAGGAGGCCAGATACGCAGTATTTT
>TRBJ2-1|TRBV20-1|TRBD2|-
CSARGSGLAGGKNEQFF
TGCAGTGCTAGAGGCTCTGGACTAGCGGGAGGGAAGAATGAGCAGTTCTTC
>TRBJ1-4|TRBV5-4|TRBD1|few
CASSTGGTNEKLFF
TGTGCCAGCAGTACAGGGGGAACTAATGAAAAACTGTTTTTT
>TRBJ1-2|TRBV7-9|-|many
CASSSAAYGYTF
TGTGCCAGCAGCTCGGCAGCCTATGGCTACACCTTC
>TRBJ2-1|TRBV28|TRBD2|many
CASTSGSLNEQFF
TGTGCCAGCACGAGCGGGAGCCTTAATGAGCAGTTCTTC
>TRBJ1-2|TRBV11-2|-|many
CASRPAPAKANYGYTF
TGTGCCAGCAGACCCGCGCCGGCCAAAGCTAACTATGGCTACACCTTC
>TRBJ2-3|TRBV7-9|TRBD1|-
CASSPSDRGRRDTQYF
TGTGCCAGCAGCCCCTCGGACAGGGGGCGCAGAGATACGCAGTATTTT
>TRBJ2-5|TRBV2|-|many
CASGPGGETQYF
TGTGCCAGCGGCCCCGGGGGAGAGACCCAGTACTTC
>TRBJ2-2|TRBV7-2|-|many
CASSRQYASVTGELFF
TGTGCCAGCAGCCGCCAGTATGCTAGCGTCACCGGGGAGCTGTTTTTT
>TRBJ2-5|TRBV7-2|TRBD2|many
CASSAILAGGGETQYF
TGTGCCAGCAGCGCAATTCTAGCGGGGGGGGGAGAGACCCAGTACTTC
>TRBJ2-1|TRBV12-3/TRBV12-4|-|many
CASSVVEGRQFF
TGTGCCAGCAGCGTAGTGGAGGGACGGCAGTTCTTC
>TRBJ2-7|TRBV7-8|-|many
CASSLEEARGYEQYF
TGTGCCAGCAGCTTAGAGGAGGCCCGGGGCTACGAGCAGTACTTC
>TRBJ2-5|TRBV15|-|many
CATGRTQETQYF
TGTGCCACCGGAAGGACTCAAGAGACCCAGTACTTC
>TRBJ2-5|TRBV3-1|TRBD2|-
CASSPGTSGRLTQYF
TGTGCCAGCAGCCCCGGGACTAGCGGGAGATTAACCCAGTACTTC
>TRBJ1-3|TRBV6-6|TRBD1|few
CASSYPKYRQGAGNTIYF
TGTGCCAGCAGTTACCCTAAATATAGACAGGGAGCTGGAAACACCATATATTTT
>TRBJ2-7|TRBV29-1|-|few
CSAGGAAYEQYF
TGCAGCGCTGGGGGGGCGGCCTACGAGCAGTACTTC
>TRBJ2-1|TRBV29-1|TRBD2|few
CSVVTRLADNEQFF
TGCAGCGTTGTCACCCGACTAGCGGACAATGAGCAGTTCTTC